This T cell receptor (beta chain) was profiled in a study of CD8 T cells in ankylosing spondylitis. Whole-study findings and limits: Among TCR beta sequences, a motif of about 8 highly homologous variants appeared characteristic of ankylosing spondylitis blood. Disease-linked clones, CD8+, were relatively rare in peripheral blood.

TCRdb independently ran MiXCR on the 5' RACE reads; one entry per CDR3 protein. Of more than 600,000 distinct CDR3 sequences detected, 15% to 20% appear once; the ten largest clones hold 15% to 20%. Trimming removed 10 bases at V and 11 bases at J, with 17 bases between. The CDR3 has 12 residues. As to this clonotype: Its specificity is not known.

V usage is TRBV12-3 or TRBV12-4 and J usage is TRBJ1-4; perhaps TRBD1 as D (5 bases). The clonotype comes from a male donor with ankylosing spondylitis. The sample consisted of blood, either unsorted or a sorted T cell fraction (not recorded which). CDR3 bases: TGTGCCATCAGCGGGGGAGAGGGGAAACTGTTTTTT. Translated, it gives CAISGGEGKLFF.